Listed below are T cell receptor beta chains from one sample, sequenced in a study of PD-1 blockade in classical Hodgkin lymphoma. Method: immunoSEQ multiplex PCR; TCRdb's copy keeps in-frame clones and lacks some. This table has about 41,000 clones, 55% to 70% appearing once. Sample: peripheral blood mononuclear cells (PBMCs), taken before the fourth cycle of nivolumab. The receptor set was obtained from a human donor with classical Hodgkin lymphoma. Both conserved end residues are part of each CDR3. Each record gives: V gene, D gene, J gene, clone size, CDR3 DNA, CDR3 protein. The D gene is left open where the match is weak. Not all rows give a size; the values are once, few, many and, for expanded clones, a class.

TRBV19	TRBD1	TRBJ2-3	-	TGTGCCAGCCTCCCGGGACAGGGGACCCCAGATACGCAGTATTTT	CASLPGQGTPDTQYF
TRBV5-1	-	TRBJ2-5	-	TGCGCCAGCAGCTTGGAGGTTGGAGGGGAAAGGGGACAAGAGACCCAGTACTTC	CASSLEVGGERGQETQYF
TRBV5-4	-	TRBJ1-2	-	TGTGCCAGCAGCAGTGGAGGGTCGTACACCTTC	CASSSGGSYTF
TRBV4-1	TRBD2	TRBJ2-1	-	TGCGCCAGCAGCCAAGAGGAGCTAGCGGGGGGCCTCCTCAATGAGCAGTTCTTC	CASSQEELAGGLLNEQFF
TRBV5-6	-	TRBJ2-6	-	TGTGCCAGCAGCTTGCAGGGGGGCGGGGCCAACGTCCTGACTTTC	CASSLQGGGANVLTF
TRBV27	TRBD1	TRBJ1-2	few	TGTGCCAGCAGTAATACAGGGGGCTACTATGGCTACACCTTC	CASSNTGGYYGYTF
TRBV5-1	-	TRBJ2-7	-	TGCGCCAGCAGCTTGAGTACCGCAGGCGAGCAGTACTTC	CASSLSTAGEQYF
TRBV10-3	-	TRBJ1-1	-	TGTGCCATCAGTGGCAAGCCGGAAGGAGGGAGCACTGAAGCTTTCTTT	CAISGKPEGGSTEAFF
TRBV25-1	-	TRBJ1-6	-	TGTGCCAGCAGTATTAAGGCGGCTAATTCACCCCTCCACTTT	CASSIKAANSPLHF
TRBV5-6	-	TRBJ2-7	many	TGTGCCAGCAGCTCAGATCGGAGGATCTACGAGCAGTACTTC	CASSSDRRIYEQYF
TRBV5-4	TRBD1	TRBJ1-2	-	TGTGCCAGCAGCTTTACAGGGGGCCATGGCTACACCTTC	CASSFTGGHGYTF
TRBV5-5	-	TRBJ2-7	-	TGTGCCAGCAGCCTCGAGGGGGGAAACTACGAGCAGTACTTC	CASSLEGGNYEQYF
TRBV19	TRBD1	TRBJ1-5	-	TGTGCCAGTAGAGAGGGACAGGGCAGGAATCAGCCCCAGCATTTT	CASREGQGRNQPQHF
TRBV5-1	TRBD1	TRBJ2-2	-	TGCGCCAGCAGCGAATACAGGGGTAACACCGGGGAGCTGTTTTTT	CASSEYRGNTGELFF
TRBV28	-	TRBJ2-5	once	TGTGCCAGCAGCAGTAGTGGGTATACAAACCAAGAGACCCAGTACTTC	CASSSSGYTNQETQYF
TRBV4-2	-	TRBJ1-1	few	TGTGCCAGCAGCCAAGATCATGGAGAATCTGAAGCTTTCTTT	CASSQDHGESEAFF
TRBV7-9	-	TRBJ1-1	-	TGTGCCGGGTCCAGCGTTAACACTGAAGCTTTCTTT	CAGSSVNTEAFF
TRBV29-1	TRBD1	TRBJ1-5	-	TGCAGCGTCACAGGGGAGGGTCAGCCCCAGCATTTT	CSVTGEGQPQHF
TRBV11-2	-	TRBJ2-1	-	TGTGCCAGCAGCTTAGACCGGGTATCCAGCTCCTACAATGAGCAGTTCTTC	CASSLDRVSSSYNEQFF
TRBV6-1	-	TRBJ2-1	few	TGTGCCAGCAGTCCCCAGGGCTATGAGCAGTTCTTC	CASSPQGYEQFF
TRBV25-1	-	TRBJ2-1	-	TGTGCCAGCAGTGAATCAGGGCTGCCCGAGCAGTTCTTC	CASSESGLPEQFF
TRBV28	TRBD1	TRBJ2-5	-	TGTGCCAGCAGTGAGTGGGACAGGGGGCAAGAGACCCAGTACTTC	CASSEWDRGQETQYF
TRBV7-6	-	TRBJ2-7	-	TGTGCCAGCAGCTTAGCAGGGGACGAGCAGTACTTC	CASSLAGDEQYF
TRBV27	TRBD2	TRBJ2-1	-	TGTGCCAGCAGCGACTCTAGCGGGGGGGCCAATGAGCAGTTCTTC	CASSDSSGGANEQFF